The clone carrying this T cell receptor (beta chain) was seen ten or more times. These data are taken from a study of glioma-infiltrating T cells. TCR alpha and beta CDR3 regions were amplified from RNA using iRepertoire nested multiplex PCR. TCRdb re-derived calls from the multiplex PCR reads in MiXCR, one entry per CDR3 protein. There are around 150,000 distinct CDR3 sequences in the sample; 35% to 50% occur only once, and about a fifth lies in the top ten. Sequenced input: glioma tissue, nonneoplastic brain tissue, or PBMCs (not recorded which). The TCR sequence derives from a human donor with low-grade glioma or glioblastoma, undergoing nonglioma brain surgery, or in good health (not recorded which).

CDR3 nucleotides: TGCAGTGCCTGGACAGGGAATCAGCCCCAGCATTTT. This translates into CSAWTGNQPQHF. The chain recombines TRBV20-1 with TRBJ1-5, with 8 bases aligning to TRBD1. Germline V lookup: CDR1 DFQATT, CDR2 SNEGSKA (reference sequence). J lost 4 bases, V lost 6 bases, and 2 bases had no gene match. The CDR3 covers 12 residues.